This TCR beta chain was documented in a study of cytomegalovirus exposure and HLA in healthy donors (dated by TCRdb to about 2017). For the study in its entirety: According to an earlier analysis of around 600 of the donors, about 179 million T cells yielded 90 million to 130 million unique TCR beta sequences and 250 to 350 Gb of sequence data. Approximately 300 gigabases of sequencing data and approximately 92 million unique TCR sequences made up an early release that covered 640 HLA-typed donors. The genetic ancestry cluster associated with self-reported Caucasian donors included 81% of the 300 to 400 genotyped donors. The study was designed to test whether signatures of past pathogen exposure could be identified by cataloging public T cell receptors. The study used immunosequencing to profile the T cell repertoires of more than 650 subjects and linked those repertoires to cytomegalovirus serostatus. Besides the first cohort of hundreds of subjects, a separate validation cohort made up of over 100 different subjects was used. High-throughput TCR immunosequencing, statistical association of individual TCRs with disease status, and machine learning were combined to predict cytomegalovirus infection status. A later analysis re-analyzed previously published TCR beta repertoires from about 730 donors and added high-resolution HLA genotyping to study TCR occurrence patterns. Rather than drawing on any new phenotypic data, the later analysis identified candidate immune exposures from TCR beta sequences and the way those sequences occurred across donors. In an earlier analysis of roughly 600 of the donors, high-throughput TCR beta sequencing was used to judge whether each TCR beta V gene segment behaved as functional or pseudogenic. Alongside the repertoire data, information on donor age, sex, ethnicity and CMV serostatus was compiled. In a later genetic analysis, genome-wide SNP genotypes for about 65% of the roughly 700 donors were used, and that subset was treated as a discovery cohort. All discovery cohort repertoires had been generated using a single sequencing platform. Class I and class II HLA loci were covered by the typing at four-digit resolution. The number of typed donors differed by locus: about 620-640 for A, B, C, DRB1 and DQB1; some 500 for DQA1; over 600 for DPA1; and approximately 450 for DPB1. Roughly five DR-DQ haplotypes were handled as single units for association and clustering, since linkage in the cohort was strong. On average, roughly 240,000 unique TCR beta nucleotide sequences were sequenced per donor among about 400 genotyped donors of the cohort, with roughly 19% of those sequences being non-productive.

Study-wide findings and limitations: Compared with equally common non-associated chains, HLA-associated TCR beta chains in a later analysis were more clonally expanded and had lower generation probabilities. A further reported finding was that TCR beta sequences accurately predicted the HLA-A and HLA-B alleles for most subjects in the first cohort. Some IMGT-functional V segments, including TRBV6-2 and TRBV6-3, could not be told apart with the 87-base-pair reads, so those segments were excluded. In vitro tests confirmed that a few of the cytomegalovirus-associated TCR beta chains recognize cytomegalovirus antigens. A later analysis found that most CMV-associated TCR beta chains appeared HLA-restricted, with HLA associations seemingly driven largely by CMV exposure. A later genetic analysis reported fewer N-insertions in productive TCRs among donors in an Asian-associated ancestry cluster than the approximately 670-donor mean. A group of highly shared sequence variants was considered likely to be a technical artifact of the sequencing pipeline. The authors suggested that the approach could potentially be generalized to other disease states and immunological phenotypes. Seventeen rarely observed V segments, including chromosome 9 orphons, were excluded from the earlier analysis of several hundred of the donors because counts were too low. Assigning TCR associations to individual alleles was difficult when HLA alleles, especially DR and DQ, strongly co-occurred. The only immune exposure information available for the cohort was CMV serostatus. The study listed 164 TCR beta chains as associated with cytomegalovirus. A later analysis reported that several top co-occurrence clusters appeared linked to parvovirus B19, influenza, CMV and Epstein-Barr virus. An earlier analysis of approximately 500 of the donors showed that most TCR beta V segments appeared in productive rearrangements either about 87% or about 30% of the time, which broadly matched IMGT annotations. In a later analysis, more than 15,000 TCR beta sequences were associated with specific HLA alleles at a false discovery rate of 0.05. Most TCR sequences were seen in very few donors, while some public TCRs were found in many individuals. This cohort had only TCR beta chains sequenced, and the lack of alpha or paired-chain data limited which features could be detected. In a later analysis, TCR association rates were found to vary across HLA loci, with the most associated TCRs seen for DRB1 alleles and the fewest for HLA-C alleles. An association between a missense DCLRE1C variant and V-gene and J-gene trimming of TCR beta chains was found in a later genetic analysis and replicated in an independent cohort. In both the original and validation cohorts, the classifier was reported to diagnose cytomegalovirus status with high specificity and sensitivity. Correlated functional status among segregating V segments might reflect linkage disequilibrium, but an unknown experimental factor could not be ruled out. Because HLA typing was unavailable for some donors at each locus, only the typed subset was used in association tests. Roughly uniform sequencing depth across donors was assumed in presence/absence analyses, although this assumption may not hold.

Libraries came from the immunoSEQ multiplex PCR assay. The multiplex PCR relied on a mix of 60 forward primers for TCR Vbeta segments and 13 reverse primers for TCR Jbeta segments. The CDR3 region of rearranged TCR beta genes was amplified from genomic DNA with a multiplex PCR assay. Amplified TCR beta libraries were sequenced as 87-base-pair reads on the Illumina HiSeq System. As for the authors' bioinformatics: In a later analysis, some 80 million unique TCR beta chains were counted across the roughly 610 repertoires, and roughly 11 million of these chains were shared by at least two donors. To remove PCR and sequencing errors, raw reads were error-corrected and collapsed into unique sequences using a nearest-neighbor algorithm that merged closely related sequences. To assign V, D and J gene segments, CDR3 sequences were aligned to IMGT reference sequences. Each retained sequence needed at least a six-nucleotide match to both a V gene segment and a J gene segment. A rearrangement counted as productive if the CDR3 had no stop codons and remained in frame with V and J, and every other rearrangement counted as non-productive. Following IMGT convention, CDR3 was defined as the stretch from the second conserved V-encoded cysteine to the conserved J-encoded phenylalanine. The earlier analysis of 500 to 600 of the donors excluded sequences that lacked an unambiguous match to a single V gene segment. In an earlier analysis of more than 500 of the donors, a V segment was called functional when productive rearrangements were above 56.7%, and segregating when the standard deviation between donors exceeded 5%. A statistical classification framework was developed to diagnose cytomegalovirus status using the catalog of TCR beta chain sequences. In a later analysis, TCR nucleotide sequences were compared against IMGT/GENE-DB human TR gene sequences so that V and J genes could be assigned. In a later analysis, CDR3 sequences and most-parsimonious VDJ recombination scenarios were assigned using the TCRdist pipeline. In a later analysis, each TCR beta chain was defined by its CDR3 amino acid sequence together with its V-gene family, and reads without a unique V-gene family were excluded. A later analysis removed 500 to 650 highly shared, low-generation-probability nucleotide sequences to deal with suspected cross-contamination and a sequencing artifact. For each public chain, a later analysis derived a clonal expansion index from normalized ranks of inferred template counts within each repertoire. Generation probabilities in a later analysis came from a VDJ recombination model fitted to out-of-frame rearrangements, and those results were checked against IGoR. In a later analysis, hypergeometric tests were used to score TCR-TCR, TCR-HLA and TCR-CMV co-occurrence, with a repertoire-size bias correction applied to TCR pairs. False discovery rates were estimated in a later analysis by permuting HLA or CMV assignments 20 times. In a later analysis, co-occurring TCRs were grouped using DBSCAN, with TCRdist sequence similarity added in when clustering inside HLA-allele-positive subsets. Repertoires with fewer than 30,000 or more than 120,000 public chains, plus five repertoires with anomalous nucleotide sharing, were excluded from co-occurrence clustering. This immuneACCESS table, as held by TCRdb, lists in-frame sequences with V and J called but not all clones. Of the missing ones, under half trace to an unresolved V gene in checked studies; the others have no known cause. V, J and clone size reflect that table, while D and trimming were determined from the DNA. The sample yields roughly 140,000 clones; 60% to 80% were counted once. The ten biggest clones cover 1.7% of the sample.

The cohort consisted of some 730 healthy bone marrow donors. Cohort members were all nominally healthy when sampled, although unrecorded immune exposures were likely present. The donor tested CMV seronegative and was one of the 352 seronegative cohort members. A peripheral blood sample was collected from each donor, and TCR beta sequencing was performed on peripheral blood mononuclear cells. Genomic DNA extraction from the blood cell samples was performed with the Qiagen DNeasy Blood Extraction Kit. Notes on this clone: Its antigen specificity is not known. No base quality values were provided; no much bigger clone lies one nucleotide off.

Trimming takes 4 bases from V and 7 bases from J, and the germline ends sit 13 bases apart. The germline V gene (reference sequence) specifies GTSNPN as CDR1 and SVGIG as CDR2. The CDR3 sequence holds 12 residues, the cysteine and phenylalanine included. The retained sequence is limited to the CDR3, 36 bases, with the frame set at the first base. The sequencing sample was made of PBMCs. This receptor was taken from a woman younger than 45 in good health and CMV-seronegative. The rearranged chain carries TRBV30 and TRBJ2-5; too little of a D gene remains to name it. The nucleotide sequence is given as TGTGCCTGGAACCCCACTCCCGGGACCCAGTACTTC. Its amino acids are CAWNPTPGTQYF.